This is a list of T cell receptor beta chains from one sample in a study of cytomegalovirus exposure and HLA in healthy donors. Profiled with immunoSEQ multiplex PCR; TCRdb holds only in-frame clones, not every one. Of a few hundred thousand clones in the sample, 70% to 80% were seen once. Material for sequencing was PBMCs. These receptors originate from a woman younger than 45 in good health and CMV-seronegative. Both conserved end residues are part of each CDR3.

TRBV6-1	CASRDRSGANVLTF
TRBV5-8	CASSSDRYYGYTF
TRBV19	CASSTQASGQPQHF
TRBV6-1	CASRLEEVTEAFF
TRBV27	CASSFDRGLEAFF
TRBV4-1	CASSQGAASNQPQHF
TRBV5-8	CASSFERTEAFF
TRBV10-2	CASSDYDRGRETQYF
TRBV30	CAWSTWGQDTQYF
TRBV5-1	CASSLDTGGALGYTF
TRBV14	CASSQYGETEAFF
TRBV30	CAWNQGTNQETQYF
TRBV27	CASRRTRNTEAFF
TRBV19	CASSIVPGVNTEAFF
TRBV25-1	CASSEYPRTGGTDTQYF
TRBV6-1	CASSEAVYRTQNTGELFF
TRBV21-1	CASSPTDRGYEQYF
TRBV7-3	CASSQGQGSIYEQFF
TRBV7-9	CASNYLEALTTDTQYF
TRBV13	CASSFGSPGLAGARDQPDTQYF
TRBV27	CASSFRTGLQPQHF
TRBV7-2	CASSLTSGIPDTQYF
TRBV9	CASSRTAPITDTQYF